Listed below are T cell receptor beta chains from one sample, sequenced in a study of blood T cell repertoires in COVID-19. Clones were sequenced by immunoSEQ multiplex PCR, and TCRdb holds only the in-frame ones, with some missing. The sample holds approximately 250,000 clones, around 78% seen once. The sequenced material came from peripheral blood. Receptors were obtained from a man in his sixties who had recovered from COVID-19. Each CDR3 is given with its conserved first and last residue. D genes are given only for firm matches.

13	TRBV5-4	TRBD1	TRBJ2-4	CASSSETGNIQYF	TGTGCCAGCAGCTCGGAGACAGGGAACATTCAGTACTTC
15	TRBV7-3	.	TRBJ2-5	CASSLTGTPTGTQYF	TGTGCCAGCAGCTTAACGGGCACACCCACTGGGACCCAGTACTTC
15	TRBV7-6	TRBD2	TRBJ2-4	CASSLRGGPHGIQYF	TGTGCCAGCAGCTTACGGGGGGGACCACATGGCATTCAGTACTTC
17	TRBV24-1	TRBD2	TRBJ2-1	CATSDSQPGGSYNEQFF	TGTGCCACCAGTGATTCACAGCCGGGAGGCTCCTACAATGAGCAGTTCTTC
12	TRBV3-1/TRBV3-2	.	TRBJ2-7	CASSQGFNNEYF	TGTGCCAGCAGCCAAGGGTTCAACAACGAGTACTTC
17	TRBV6-1	TRBD1	TRBJ1-3	CASSERTGRYSGNTIYF	TGTGCCAGCAGTGAACGGACAGGGAGGTACTCTGGAAACACCATATATTTT
13	TRBV18	TRBD1	TRBJ2-5	CASSPGQKETQYF	TGTGCCAGCTCACCGGGACAGAAAGAGACCCAGTACTTC
15	TRBV9	.	TRBJ1-2	CASSVAARANYGYTF	TGTGCCAGCAGCGTAGCTGCCAGGGCCAACTATGGCTACACCTTC
14	TRBV5-5	.	TRBJ1-6	CASSPLPLSSPLHF	TGTGCCAGCAGCCCACTACCGTTGTCTTCACCCCTCCACTTT
14	TRBV5-4	.	TRBJ1-1	CASRSTGMNTEAFF	TGTGCCAGCAGATCGACAGGTATGAACACTGAAGCTTTCTTT
16	TRBV27	.	TRBJ2-3	CASSSPKGVSTDTQYF	TGTGCCAGCAGTTCCCCAAAAGGAGTTAGCACAGATACGCAGTATTTT
14	TRBV5-1	.	TRBJ2-2	CASSPGQGTGELFF	TGCGCCAGCAGCCCCGGACAAGGGACCGGGGAGCTGTTTTTT
15	TRBV11-2	.	TRBJ2-7	CASSLLGRVSYEQYF	TGTGCCAGCAGCTTATTGGGGCGCGTCTCCTACGAGCAGTACTTC
15	TRBV7-6	.	TRBJ2-1	CASSLGQGPYNEQFF	TGTGCCAGCAGCTTAGGGCAGGGGCCCTACAATGAGCAGTTCTTC
14	TRBV4-1	.	TRBJ1-5	CASSQGTANQPQHF	TGCGCCAGCAGCCAAGGGACAGCTAATCAGCCCCAGCATTTT
15	TRBV2	.	TRBJ2-1	CASSDSGAYYNEQFF	TGTGCCAGCAGTGATAGTGGTGCGTACTACAATGAGCAGTTCTTC
14	TRBV19	TRBD2	TRBJ2-5	CASSPSGVEETQYF	TGTGCCAGTAGTCCTAGCGGTGTTGAAGAGACCCAGTACTTC
15	TRBV4-1	.	TRBJ1-2	CASSQDPGEGYGYTF	TGCGCCAGCAGCCAAGATCCAGGAGAGGGCTATGGCTACACCTTC
15	TRBV5-4	TRBD2	TRBJ2-7	CASSAPGLQSYEQYF	TGTGCCAGCAGCGCGCCGGGACTACAATCCTACGAGCAGTACTTC
16	TRBV6-5	.	TRBJ1-4	CASSYSGRSTNEKLFF	TGTGCCAGCAGTTACTCGGGCAGATCAACTAATGAAAAACTGTTTTTT